A single sample gave rise to the 18 T cell receptor beta chains below, sequenced in a study of CD8+ T cells in alopecia areata. Sequencing templates came from extracted RNA that was reverse transcribed into cDNA. Repertoires were generated with immunoSEQ multiplex PCR, while TCRdb's copy carries only in-frame clones and drops some. Of about 180,000 clones listed, about 66% are singletons. This specimen was CD8+ T cells sorted from blood, taken at week 0. These receptors were collected from a human donor with alopecia areata.

This clone occurred once. CDR3 in amino acids: CASTLGGSSYEQYF. The CDR3, as DNA: TGTGCCAGCACCTTGGGGGGATCATCCTACGAGCAGTACTTC. The chain is built from TRBV13 and TRBJ2-7; TRBD2 might be the D (6 bases). This CDR3 region has 14 residues. V was clipped by 7 bases and J by 1 base, with 14 bases between them. Germline CDR1 is PRHDT and CDR2 is FYEKMQ (reference sequence).

The rearrangement joins TRBV29-1 to TRBJ2-7; 8 bases agree with TRBD1. Germline V gene sequence: CDR1 SQVTM, CDR2 ANQGSEA. This CDR3 comprises 14 residues. With 5 bases clipped from V and 3 bases from J, the junction kept 9 bases outside the gene matches. The CDR3 bases are TGCAGCGTTTCTGGCAGGGGGCTCGGCTACGAGCAGTACTTC. Amino acid sequence: CSVSGRGLGYEQYF.

The chain joins TRBV5-6 to TRBJ2-1, with D possibly being TRBD1 or TRBD2 (5 bases each). This CDR3 is 11 amino acids long. Germline loops: CDR1 SGHDT, CDR2 YYEEEE. Trimming took off 0 bases at V and 12 bases at J, with 7 bases between the two ends. The CDR3 here is CASSLGGVQFF. CDR3 in DNA: TGTGCCAGCAGCTTGGGAGGGGTGCAGTTCTTC.

The CDR3 region has the DNA TGTGCCAGCAGCCAAGATTGGGCCCCAAGGGGAGAGACCCAGTACTTC. Its protein product is CASSQDWAPRGETQYF. The chain has TRBV14 and TRBJ2-5; TRBD1 might be the D (5 bases). The V end lost 0 bases, the J end lost 4 bases, and 15 bases lay between the germline ends. This CDR3 spans 16 amino acids. Germline CDR1 is SGHDN and CDR2 is FVKESK.

This clone was found a few times. The CDR3 region is CASSSNQGAGGYTF. The CDR3 bases are TGCGCCAGCAGCTCGAATCAGGGGGCGGGAGGCTACACCTTC. The genes are TRBV4-1 and TRBJ1-2; TRBD1 aligns across 8 bases. V lost 5 bases and J lost 8; bases outside the gene matches: 10. The CDR3 extends over 14 amino acids. The germline V gene has CDR1 MGHRA and CDR2 YSYEKL.

This sequence joins TRBV29-1 and TRBJ2-1; D possibly corresponds to TRBD1 (5 bases). V was trimmed by 7 bases and J by 8 bases, leaving 15 bases between them. CDR3 size: 12 residues. In germline, CDR1 is SQVTM, CDR2 ANQGSEA. In DNA, the CDR3 is TGCAGCGCAATCAGGGAAGGCGATGAGCAGTTCTTC. This translates into CSAIREGDEQFF.

This chain uses TRBV6-6 with TRBJ1-5, with 7 bases that match TRBD1. Trimming removed 3 bases from V and 9 bases from J; junction bases left unmatched: 5. The germline CDR1 and CDR2 sequences are MNHNY and SVGAGI (reference sequence). This CDR3 region has 13 residues. The CDR3 region has the DNA TGTGCCAGCAGTTATCAGGGGGGTGGGCCCCAGCATTTT. This translates into CASSYQGGGPQHF.

V gene TRBV10-3 combines with J gene TRBJ2-3, with 12 bases that match TRBD2. Looked up from germline, CDR1 is ENHRY and CDR2 is SYGVKD. CDR3 length: 16 amino acids. Trimming at V came to 6 bases and at J to 2 bases, leaving 6 bases not matched to a gene. The CDR3 nucleotides are TGTGCCATCAGGATTGGACTAGCGGGGATCACAGATACGCAGTATTTT. It encodes CAIRIGLAGITDTQYF.

The chain recombines TRBV5-6 with TRBJ1-3; D is uncertain. The germline V gene has CDR1 SGHDT and CDR2 YYEEEE. The CDR3 is made up of 13 amino acids. V lost 4 bases, J lost 4 bases, and 9 bases lay in between. The CDR3 sequence is CASSPGIGNTIYF. The CDR3 DNA is TGTGCCAGCAGCCCCGGGATAGGAAACACCATATATTTT.

V and J are TRBV2 and TRBJ2-1; D remains unclear. The CDR3 sequence is 16 residues long. CDR1 SNHLY and CDR2 FYNNEI come from the germline V gene. The V and J ends lost 1 base and 3 bases respectively, with 13 bases between them. Here the CDR3 DNA reads TGTGCCAGCAGTGAAGGCCCCCCCGCTTACTACAATGAGCAGTTCTTC. This translates into CASSEGPPAYYNEQFF. The entire variable domain, with the rest obtained from reference TRBV2 and TRBJ2-1, is as follows: EPEVTQTPSHQVTQMGQEVILRCVPISNHLYFYWYRQILGQKVEFLVSFYNNEISEKSEIFDDQFSVERPDGSNFTLKIRSTKLEDSAMYFCASSEGPPAYYNEQFFGPGTRLTVL.

A single count supports this clone. The chain is built from TRBV11-1 and TRBJ1-6, with D possibly TRBD1 on 6 matching bases. Germline CDR1 and CDR2: SGHAT and FQDESV (reference sequence). The CDR3 is made up of 14 amino acids. V was shortened by 1 base and J by 10 bases, with 11 bases between the two germline ends. The CDR3 sequence is CASSLEGGWSPLHF. In nucleotides, the CDR3 is TGTGCCAGCAGCTTAGAAGGGGGATGGTCACCCCTCCACTTT.

The chain uses TRBV10-3 and TRBJ2-7; a weak D match, TRBD1 (6 bases). This CDR3 comprises 17 residues. Trimming shortened V by 6 bases and J by 0 bases, and 21 bases separated the two germline ends. Germline V gene data show CDR1 as ENHRY and CDR2 as SYGVKD. This CDR3 reads CAIRIFNPTGLSYEQYF. The CDR3, as DNA: TGTGCCATCAGAATTTTTAACCCGACAGGCCTCTCCTACGAGCAGTACTTC.

The V and J genes are TRBV15 and TRBJ2-5; TRBD1 matches 9 bases. Per germline, CDR1 LNHNV and CDR2 YYDKDF (reference sequence). The junction had 7 bases not matched to a gene; V was cut back by 4 bases and J by 4 bases. The CDR3 is made up of 15 amino acids. CDR3 DNA: TGTGCCACCAGCAAGGACAGGGGATTGGGAGAGACCCAGTACTTC. Encoded protein: CATSKDRGLGETQYF.

The chain couples TRBV10-3 to TRBJ2-1, with TRBD1 matching over 7 bases. CDR1 and CDR2 (germline): ENHRY, SYGVKD. V lost 3 bases, J lost 1 base, and 6 bases stayed unmatched. The CDR3 loop spans 16 amino acids. The CDR3 DNA sequence: TGTGCCATCAGTGACACACAGGGGTGGTCCTACAATGAGCAGTTCTTC. This codes for CAISDTQGWSYNEQFF.

This clone was seen just once. The rearrangement uses TRBV29-1 and TRBJ2-7; possibly TRBD2 for D (5 bases). CDR1 SQVTM and CDR2 ANQGSEA come from the germline V gene. Trimming removed 5 bases from V and 1 base from J, with 15 bases in between. The CDR3 spans 14 residues. The CDR3 loop is CSVPREDGSYEQYF. In DNA form, the CDR3 reads TGCAGCGTTCCCCGGGAAGATGGGTCCTACGAGCAGTACTTC.

The chain has TRBV30 and TRBJ2-7, with D possibly TRBD1 on 5 matching bases. CDR1 is GTSNPN, CDR2 SVGIG, per germline (reference sequence). V lost 5 bases to trimming and J lost 2 bases, with 10 bases between them. CDR3 size: 12 residues. CDR3 protein: CAWQGPPYEQYF. For the CDR3, the DNA is TGTGCCTGGCAGGGCCCCCCCTACGAGCAGTACTTC.

The gene calls are TRBV6-5 and TRBJ1-3; possibly TRBD1 for D (5 bases). This CDR3 comprises 14 residues. Trimming took 6 bases from V and 0 from J, leaving 9 bases between them. Germline assignment: CDR1 MNHEY and CDR2 SVGAGI. The CDR3 coding sequence is TGTGCCAGCAGCCGGGGGGACTCTGGAAACACCATATATTTT. Translated: CASSRGDSGNTIYF.

This clone has just one count. The chain joins TRBV13 to TRBJ1-1; the match to TRBD1 covers 8 bases. There are 15 residues in the CDR3. Trimming at V came to 7 bases and at J to 4 bases, leaving 11 bases not matched to a gene. CDR1 is PRHDT, CDR2 FYEKMQ, per germline (reference sequence). The CDR3 DNA reads as TGTGCCAGCACCCCAGGGGGCCTACGAGTCACTGAAGCTTTCTTT. Protein sequence: CASTPGGLRVTEAFF. The full variable domain, completed using reference TRBV13 and TRBJ1-1, is AAGVIQSPRHLIKEKRETATLKCYPIPRHDTVYWYQQGPGQDPQFLISFYEKMQSDKGSIPDRFSAQQFSDYHSELNMSSLELGDSALYFCASTPGGLRVTEAFFGQGTRLTVV.